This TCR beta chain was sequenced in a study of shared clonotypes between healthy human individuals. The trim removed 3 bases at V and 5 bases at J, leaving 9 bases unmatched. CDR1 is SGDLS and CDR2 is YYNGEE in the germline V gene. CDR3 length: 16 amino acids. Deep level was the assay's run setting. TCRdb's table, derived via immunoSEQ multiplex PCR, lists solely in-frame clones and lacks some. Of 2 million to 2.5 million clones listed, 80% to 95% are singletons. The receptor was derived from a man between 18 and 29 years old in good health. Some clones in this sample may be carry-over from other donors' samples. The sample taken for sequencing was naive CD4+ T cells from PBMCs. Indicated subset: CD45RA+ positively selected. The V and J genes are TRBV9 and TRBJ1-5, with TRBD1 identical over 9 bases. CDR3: CASSAPTGGADQPQHF. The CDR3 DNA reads TGTGCCAGCAGCGCCCCAACAGGGGGCGCGGATCAGCCCCAGCATTTT.